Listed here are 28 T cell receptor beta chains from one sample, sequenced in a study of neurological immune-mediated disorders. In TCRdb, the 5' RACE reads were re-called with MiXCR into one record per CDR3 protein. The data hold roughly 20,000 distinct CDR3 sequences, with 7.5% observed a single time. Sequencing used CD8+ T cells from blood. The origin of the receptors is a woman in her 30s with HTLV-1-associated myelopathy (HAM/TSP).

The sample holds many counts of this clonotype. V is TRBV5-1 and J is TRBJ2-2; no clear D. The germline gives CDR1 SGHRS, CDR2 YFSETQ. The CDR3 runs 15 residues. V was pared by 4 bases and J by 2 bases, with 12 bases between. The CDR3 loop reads CASSASGFNTGELFF. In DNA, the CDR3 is TGCGCCAGCAGCGCGTCCGGATTTAACACCGGGGAGCTGTTTTTT.

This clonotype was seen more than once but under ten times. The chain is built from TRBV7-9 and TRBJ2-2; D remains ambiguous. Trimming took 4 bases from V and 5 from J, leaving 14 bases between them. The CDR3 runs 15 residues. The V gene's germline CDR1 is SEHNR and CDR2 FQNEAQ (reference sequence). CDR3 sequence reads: CASSSTAGVTGELFF. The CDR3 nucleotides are TGTGCCAGCAGCTCCACGGCCGGCGTGACCGGGGAGCTGTTTTTT.

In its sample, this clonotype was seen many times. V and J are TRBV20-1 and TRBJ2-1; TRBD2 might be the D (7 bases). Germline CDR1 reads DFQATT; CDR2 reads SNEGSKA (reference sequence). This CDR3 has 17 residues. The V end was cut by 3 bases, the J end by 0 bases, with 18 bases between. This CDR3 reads CSASEEGGRSSYNEQFF. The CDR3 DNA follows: TGCAGTGCTAGTGAAGAGGGGGGGAGAAGCTCCTACAATGAGCAGTTCTTC.

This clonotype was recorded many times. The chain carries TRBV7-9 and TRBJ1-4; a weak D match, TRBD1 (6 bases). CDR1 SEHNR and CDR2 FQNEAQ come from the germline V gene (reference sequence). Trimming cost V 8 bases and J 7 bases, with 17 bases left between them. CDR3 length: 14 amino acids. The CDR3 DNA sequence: TGTGCCAGCCGGACCGGGGGGCAGGGTGAAAAACTGTTTTTT. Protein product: CASRTGGQGEKLFF.

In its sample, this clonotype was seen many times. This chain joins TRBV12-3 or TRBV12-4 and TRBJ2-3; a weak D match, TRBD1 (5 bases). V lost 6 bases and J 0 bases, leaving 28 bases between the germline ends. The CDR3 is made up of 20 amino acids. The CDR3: CASSSSPQESVIFSTDTQYF. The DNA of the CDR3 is TGTGCCAGCAGCTCCTCCCCACAGGAGTCAGTAATATTTAGCACAGATACGCAGTATTTT.

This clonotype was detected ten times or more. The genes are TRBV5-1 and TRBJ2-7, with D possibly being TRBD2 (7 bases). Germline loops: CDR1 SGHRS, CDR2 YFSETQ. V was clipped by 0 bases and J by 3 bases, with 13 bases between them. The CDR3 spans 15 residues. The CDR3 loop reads CASSLDGGHYYEQYF. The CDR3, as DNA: TGCGCCAGCAGCTTGGACGGGGGGCATTACTACGAGCAGTACTTC.

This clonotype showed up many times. The DNA for the CDR3 is TGTGCCTGGAGTCTAGGAGGGTCGTACGAGCAGTACTTC. As protein: CAWSLGGSYEQYF. The genes are TRBV30 and TRBJ2-7; tentatively, D is TRBD2 (6 bases). Germline CDR1 GTSNPN, CDR2 SVGIG (reference sequence). V was clipped by 2 bases and J by 4 bases, with 12 bases between them. There are 13 residues in the CDR3.

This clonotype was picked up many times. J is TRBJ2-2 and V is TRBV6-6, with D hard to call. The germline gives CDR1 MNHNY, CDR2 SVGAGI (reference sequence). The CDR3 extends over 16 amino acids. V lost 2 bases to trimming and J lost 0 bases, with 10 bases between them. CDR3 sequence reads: CASSYPPSANTGELFF. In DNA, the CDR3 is TGTGCCAGCAGTTACCCCCCCTCCGCGAACACCGGGGAGCTGTTTTTT.

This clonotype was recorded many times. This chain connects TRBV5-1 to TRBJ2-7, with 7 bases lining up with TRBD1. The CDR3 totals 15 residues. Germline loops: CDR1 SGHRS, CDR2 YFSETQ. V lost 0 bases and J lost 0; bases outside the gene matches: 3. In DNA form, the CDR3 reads TGCGCCAGCAGCTTGGAGGGACAGACCTCCTACGAGCAGTACTTC. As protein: CASSLEGQTSYEQYF.

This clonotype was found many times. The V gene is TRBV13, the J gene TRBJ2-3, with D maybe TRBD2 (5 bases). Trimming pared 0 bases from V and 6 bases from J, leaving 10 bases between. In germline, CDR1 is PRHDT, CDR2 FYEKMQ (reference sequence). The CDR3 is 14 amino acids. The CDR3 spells CASSLGLAGDTQYF. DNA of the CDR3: TGTGCCAGCAGCTTAGGTCTAGCCGGTGATACGCAGTATTTT.

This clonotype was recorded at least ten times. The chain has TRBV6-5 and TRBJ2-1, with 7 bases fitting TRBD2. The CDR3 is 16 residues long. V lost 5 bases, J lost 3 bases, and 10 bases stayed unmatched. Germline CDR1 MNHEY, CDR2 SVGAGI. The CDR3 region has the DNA TGTGCCAGCAGTCCCTCCGCGGGGGAAGTCTACAATGAGCAGTTCTTC. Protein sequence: CASSPSAGEVYNEQFF.

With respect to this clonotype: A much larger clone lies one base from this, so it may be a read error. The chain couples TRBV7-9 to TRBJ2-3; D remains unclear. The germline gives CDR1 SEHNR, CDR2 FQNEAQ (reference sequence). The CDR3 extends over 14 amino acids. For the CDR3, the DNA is TGTGTCAGCAGTCGCCCCTCTAGCACAGATACGCAGTATTTT. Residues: CVSSRPSSTDTQYF.

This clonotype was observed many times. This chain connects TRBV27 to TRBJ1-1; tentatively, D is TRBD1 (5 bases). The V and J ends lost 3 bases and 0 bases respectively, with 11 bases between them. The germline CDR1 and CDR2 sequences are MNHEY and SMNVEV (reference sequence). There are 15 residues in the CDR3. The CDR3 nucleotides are TGTGCCAGCAGTTTGGACTTACAGGTGAACACTGAAGCTTTCTTT. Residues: CASSLDLQVNTEAFF.

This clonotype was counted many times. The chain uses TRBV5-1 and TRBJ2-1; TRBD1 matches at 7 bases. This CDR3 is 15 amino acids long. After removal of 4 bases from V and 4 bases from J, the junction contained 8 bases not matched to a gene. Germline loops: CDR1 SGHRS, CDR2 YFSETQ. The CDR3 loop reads CASSTSGTDYNEQFF. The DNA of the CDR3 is TGCGCCAGCAGCACGTCCGGGACAGATTACAATGAGCAGTTCTTC.

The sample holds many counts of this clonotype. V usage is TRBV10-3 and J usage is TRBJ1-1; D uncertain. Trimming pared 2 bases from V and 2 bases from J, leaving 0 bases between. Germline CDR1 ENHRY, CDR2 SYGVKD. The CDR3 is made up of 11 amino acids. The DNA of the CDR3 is TGTGCCATCAGTGAGAACACTGAAGCTTTCTTT. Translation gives CAISENTEAFF.

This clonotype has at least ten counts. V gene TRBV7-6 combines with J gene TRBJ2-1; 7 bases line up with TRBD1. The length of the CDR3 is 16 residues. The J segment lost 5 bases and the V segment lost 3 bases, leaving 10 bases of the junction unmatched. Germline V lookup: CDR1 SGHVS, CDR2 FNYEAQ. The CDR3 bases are TGTGCCAGCAGCTTGCTGGTGACAGGGTCGGACAATGAGCAGTTCTTC. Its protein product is CASSLLVTGSDNEQFF.

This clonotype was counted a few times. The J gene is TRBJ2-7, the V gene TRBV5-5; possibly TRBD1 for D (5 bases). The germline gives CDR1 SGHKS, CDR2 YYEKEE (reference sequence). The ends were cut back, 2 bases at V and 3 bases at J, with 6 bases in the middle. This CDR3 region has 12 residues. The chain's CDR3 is CASSFRGYEQYF. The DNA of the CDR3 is TGTGCCAGCAGCTTTAGGGGCTACGAGCAGTACTTC.

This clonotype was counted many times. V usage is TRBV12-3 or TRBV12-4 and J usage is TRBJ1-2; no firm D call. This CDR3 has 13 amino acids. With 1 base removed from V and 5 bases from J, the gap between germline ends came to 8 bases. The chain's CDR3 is CASSLGRQYGYTF. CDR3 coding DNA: TGTGCCAGCAGTTTAGGGCGGCAGTATGGCTACACCTTC.

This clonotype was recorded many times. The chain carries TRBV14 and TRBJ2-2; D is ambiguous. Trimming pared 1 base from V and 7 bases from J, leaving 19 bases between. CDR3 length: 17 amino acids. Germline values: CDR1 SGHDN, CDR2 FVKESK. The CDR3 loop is CASSQVDTSLWGGELFF. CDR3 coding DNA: TGTGCCAGCAGCCAAGTTGATACGTCCCTCTGGGGCGGGGAGCTGTTTTTT.

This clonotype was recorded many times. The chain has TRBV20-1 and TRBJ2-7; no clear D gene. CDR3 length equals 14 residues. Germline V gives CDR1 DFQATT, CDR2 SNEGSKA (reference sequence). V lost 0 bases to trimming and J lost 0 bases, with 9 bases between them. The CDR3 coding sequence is TGCAGTGCTAGAGATCAGGCGTCCTCCTACGAGCAGTACTTC. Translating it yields CSARDQASSYEQYF.

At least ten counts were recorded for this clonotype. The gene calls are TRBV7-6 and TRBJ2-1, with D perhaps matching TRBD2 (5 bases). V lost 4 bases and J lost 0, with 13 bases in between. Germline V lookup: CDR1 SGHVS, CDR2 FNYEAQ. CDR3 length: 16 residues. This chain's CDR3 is CASSSPGNSSYNEQFF. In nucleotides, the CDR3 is TGTGCCAGCAGCTCCCCGGGAAACTCCTCCTACAATGAGCAGTTCTTC.

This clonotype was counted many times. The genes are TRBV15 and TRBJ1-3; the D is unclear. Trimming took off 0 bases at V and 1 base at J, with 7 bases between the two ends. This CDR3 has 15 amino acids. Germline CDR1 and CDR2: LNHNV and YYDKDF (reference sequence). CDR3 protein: CATSRDLGSGNTIYF. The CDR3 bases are TGTGCCACCAGCAGAGATCTCGGATCTGGAAACACCATATATTTT.

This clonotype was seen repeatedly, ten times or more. Here the CDR3 reads CASSFGEKLFF. CDR3 coding DNA: TGTGCCAGCAGTTTCGGTGAAAAACTGTTTTTT. The chain has TRBV12-3 or TRBV12-4 and TRBJ1-4; D is undetermined. This CDR3 spans 11 amino acids. Trimming took off 3 bases at V and 7 bases at J, with 3 bases between the two ends.

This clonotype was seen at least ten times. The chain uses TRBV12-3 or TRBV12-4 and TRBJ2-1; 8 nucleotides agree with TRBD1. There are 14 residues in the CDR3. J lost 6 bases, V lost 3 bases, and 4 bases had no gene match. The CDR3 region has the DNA TGTGCCAGCAGTTTGGGGACAGGTTCCAATGAGCAGTTCTTC. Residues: CASSLGTGSNEQFF.

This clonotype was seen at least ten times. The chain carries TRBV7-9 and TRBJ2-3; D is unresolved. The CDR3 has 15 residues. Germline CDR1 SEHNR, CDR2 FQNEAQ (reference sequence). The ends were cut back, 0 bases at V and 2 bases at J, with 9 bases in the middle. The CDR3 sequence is CASSLADRATDTQYF. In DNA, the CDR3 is TGTGCCAGCAGCTTAGCTGACCGCGCCACAGATACGCAGTATTTT.

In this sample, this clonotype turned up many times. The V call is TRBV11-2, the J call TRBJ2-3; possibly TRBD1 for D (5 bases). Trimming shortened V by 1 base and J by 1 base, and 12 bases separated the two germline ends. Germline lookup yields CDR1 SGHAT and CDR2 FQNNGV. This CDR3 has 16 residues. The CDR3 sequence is CASSLVGSGRTDTQYF. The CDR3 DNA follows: TGTGCCAGCAGCTTAGTCGGTTCAGGGCGCACAGATACGCAGTATTTT.

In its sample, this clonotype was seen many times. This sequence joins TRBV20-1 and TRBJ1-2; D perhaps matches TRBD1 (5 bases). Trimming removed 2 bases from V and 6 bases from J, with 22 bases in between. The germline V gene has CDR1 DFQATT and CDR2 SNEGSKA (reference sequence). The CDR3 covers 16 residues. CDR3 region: CSARRPPQTAGHGYTF. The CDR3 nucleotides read TGCAGTGCTAGAAGGCCCCCCCAGACAGCCGGGCATGGCTACACCTTC.

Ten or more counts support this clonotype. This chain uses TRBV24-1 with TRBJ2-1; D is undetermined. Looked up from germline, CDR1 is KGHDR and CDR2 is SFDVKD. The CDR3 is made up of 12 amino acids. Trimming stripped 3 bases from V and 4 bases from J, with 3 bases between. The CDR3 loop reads CATSDGYNEQFF. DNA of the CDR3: TGTGCCACCAGTGATGGGTACAATGAGCAGTTCTTC.